This T cell receptor (beta chain) was found in a study of cytomegalovirus exposure and HLA in healthy donors. Unrecorded immune exposure was likely among donors, who were nominally healthy when sampled. The PCR contained 60 Vbeta and 13 Jbeta primers. Clones were read by immunoSEQ multiplex PCR, and TCRdb kept only the in-frame ones, dropping some. In the table there are 150,000 to 160,000 clones, about 85% of which are singletons. On this clone: Its antigen is still unknown.

Study-level points and caveats: Trimming of TCR beta V- and J-genes showed a link, identified in a later analysis, to a missense DCLRE1C variant. According to the study, around 150 TCR beta chains were cytomegalovirus-associated.

Trimming left V 3 bases short and J 3 bases short, with 6 bases between. In germline, CDR1 is SGHNT, CDR2 YYREEE (reference sequence). The CDR3 is 12 residues long. Material: PBMCs. This TCR came from a young man in good health and CMV-seropositive. The V and J genes are TRBV5-4 and TRBJ2-5; D unresolved. CDR3 in DNA: TGTGCCAGCAGCTCATCGGAAGAGACCCAGTACTTC. It translates to CASSSSEETQYF. The full variable domain, completed using reference TRBV5-4 and TRBJ2-5, is ETGVTQSPTHLIKTRGQQVTLRCSSQSGHNTVSWYQQALGQGPQFIFQYYREEENGRGNFPPRFSGLQFPNYSSELNVNALELDDSALYLCASSSSEETQYFGPGTRLLVL.